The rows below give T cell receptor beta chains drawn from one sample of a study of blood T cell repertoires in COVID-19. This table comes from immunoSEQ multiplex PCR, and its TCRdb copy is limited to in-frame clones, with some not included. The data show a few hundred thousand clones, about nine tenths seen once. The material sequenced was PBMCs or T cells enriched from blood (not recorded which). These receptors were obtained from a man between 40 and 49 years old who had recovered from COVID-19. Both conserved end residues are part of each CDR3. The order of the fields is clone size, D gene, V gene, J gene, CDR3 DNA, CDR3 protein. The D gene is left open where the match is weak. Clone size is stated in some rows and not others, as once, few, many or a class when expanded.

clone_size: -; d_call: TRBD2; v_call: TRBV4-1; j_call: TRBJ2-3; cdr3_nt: TGCGCCAGCAGCCAAGATCGGCTAGCGGTCACAGATACGCAGTATTTT; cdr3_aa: CASSQDRLAVTDTQYF
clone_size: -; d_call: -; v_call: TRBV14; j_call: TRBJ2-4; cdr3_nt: TGTGCCAGCAGCCAAGAGGGAGGAGGGGGCCGGGACAAAAACATTCAGTACTTC; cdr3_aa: CASSQEGGGGRDKNIQYF
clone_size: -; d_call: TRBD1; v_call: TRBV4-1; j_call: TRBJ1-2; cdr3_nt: TGCGCCAGCAGCCAATACGGACAGGGGGCTAACTATGGCTACACCTTC; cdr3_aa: CASSQYGQGANYGYTF
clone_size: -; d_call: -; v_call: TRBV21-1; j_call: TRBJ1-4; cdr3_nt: TGTGCCAGCAGCGAAAGAGGCAGGGGGCAGGGGGGTGAAAAACTGTTTTTT; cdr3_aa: CASSERGRGQGGEKLFF
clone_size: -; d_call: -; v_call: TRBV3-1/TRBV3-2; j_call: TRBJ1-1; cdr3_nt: TGTGCCAGCAGCCAAGATTCCAGGAACACTGAAGCTTTCTTT; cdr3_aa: CASSQDSRNTEAFF
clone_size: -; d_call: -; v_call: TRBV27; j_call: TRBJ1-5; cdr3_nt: TGTGCCAGCAGCGATACAGGGATTCAGCCCCAGCATTTT; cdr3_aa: CASSDTGIQPQHF
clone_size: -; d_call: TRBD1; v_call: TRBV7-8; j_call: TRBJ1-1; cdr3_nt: TGTGCCAGCAGCTTAGCGGACAGGGGGGGGACTGAAGCTTTCTTT; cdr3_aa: CASSLADRGGTEAFF
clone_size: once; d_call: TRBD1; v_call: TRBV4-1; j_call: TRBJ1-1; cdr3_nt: TGCGCCAGCAGCAACTACAGGGGGCCGAGGACTGAAGCTTTCTTT; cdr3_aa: CASSNYRGPRTEAFF
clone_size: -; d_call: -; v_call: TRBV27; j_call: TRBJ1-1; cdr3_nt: TGTGCCAGCAGAAGGGGGTGGATGAACACTGAAGCTTTCTTT; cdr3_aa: CASRRGWMNTEAFF
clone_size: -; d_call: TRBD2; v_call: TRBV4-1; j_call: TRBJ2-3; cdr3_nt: TGCGCCAGCAGCCGCGGGACTAGCGGGACAGATACGCAGTATTTT; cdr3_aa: CASSRGTSGTDTQYF
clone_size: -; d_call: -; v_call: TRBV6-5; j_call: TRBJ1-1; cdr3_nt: TGTGCCAGCAGTTACCAGGGTCCGAACACTGAAGCTTTCTTT; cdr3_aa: CASSYQGPNTEAFF
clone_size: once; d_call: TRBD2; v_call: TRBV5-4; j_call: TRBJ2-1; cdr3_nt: TGTGCCACACTAGCGGGAGACTACAATGAGCAGTTCTTC; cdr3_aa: CATLAGDYNEQFF
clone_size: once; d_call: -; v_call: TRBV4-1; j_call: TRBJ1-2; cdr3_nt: TGCGCCAGCAGCCAGGACACCCTCTATGGCTACACCTTC; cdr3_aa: CASSQDTLYGYTF
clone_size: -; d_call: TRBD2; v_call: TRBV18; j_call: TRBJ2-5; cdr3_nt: TGTGCCAGCTCACCCCCCAGCGGGGGGATCGAGACCCAGTACTTC; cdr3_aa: CASSPPSGGIETQYF
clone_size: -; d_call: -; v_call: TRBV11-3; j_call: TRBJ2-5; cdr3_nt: TGTGCCAGCAGCTTAGAGCAGGGAGAGACCCAGTACTTC; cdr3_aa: CASSLEQGETQYF
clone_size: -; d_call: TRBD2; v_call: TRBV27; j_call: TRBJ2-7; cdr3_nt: TGTGCCAGCAGTCCGCCCCCCTATTCTAGCGGTCTCCCCTACGAGCAGTACTTC; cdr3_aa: CASSPPPYSSGLPYEQYF
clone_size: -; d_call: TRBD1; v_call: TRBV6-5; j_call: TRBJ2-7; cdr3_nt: TGTGCCAGCAGAATCCGGGACAGGGGATCCTACGAGCAGTACTTC; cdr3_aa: CASRIRDRGSYEQYF
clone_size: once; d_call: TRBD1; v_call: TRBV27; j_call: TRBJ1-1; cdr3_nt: TGTGCCAGCAGCCCCCCAGGGGGCACTGAAGCTTTCTTT; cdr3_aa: CASSPPGGTEAFF
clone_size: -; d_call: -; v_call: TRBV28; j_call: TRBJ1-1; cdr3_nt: TGTGCCAGCAGTTTAAAGCCTGAGAACACTGAAGCTTTCTTT; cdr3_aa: CASSLKPENTEAFF
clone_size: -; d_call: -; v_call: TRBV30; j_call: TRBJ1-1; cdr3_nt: TGTGCCTGGGCAGGGGTAGCTGAAGCTTTCTTT; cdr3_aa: CAWAGVAEAFF
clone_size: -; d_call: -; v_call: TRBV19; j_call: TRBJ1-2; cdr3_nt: TGTGCCAGTAGCGCGGAGTACCAGAACTATGGCTACACCTTC; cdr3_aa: CASSAEYQNYGYTF
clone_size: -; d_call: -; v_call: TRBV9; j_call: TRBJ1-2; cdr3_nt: TGTGCCAGCAGCCCCGACAAGAATGGCTACACCTTC; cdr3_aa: CASSPDKNGYTF
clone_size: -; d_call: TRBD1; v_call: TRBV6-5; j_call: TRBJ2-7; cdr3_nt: TGTGCCAGCAGGCCGTGGGCCCAGGGGGACGAGCAGTACTTC; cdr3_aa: CASRPWAQGDEQYF
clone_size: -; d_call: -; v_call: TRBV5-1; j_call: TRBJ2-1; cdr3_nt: TGCGCCAGCAGAGTGGAGGGCCCCTACAATGAGCAGTTCTTC; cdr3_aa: CASRVEGPYNEQFF
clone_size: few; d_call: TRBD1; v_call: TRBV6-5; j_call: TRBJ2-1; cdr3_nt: TGTGCCAGCAGTTACACCCGGGACAGCTTATACAATGAGCAGTTCTTC; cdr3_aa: CASSYTRDSLYNEQFF
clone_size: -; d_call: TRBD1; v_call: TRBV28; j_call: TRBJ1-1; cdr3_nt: TGTGCCAGCAGTTCAAGACAGGGGGGGCATCTTGAAGCTTTCTTT; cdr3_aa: CASSSRQGGHLEAFF
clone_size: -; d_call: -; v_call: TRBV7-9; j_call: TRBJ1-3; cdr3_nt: TGTGCCAGCAGCGCACCACAGGTTTTCTCTGGAAACACCATATATTTT; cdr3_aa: CASSAPQVFSGNTIYF
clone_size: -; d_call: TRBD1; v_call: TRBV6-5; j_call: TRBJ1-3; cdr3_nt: TGTGCCAGCAGTCCCACAGGGGGCGCGGAAAACACCATATATTTT; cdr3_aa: CASSPTGGAENTIYF
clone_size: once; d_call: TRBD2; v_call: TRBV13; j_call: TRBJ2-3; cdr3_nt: TGTGCCAGCAGCTTAAGAACTAGCGGTTCAGATACGCAGTATTTT; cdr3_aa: CASSLRTSGSDTQYF
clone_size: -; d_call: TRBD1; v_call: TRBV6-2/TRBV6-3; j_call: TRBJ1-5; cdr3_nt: TGTGCCAGCAGTTACGGGCGCTTCAGGGGGGGCAATCAGCCCCAGCATTTT; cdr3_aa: CASSYGRFRGGNQPQHF
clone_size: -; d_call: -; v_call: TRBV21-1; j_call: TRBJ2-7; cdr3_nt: TGTGCCAGCAGCGATCAGCGGGAGCGGGACGAGCAGTACTTC; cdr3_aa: CASSDQRERDEQYF
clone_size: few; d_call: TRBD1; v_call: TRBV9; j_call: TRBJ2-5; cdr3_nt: TGTGCCAGCAGCGTAGGGGCAGGGGGCGTAGAGACCCAGTACTTC; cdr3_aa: CASSVGAGGVETQYF
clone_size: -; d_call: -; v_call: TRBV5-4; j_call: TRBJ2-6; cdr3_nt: TGTGCCAGCAGCTTGGTCGCGTTATACTCTGGGGCCAACGTCCTGACTTTC; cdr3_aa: CASSLVALYSGANVLTF
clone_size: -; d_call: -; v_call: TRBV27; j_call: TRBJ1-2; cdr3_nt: TGTGCCAGCAGTACAAACAGGGCCCCAGGTGACTACACCTTC; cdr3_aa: CASSTNRAPGDYTF
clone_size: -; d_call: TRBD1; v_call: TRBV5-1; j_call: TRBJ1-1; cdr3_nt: TGCGCCAGCACCCGAACAGGGGGCACTGAAGCTTTCTTT; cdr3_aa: CASTRTGGTEAFF
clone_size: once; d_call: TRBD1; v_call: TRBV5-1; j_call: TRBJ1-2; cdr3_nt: TGCGCCAGCAGCAGCCCGGACAGGGGGGTTGACTATGGCTACACCTTC; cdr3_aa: CASSSPDRGVDYGYTF
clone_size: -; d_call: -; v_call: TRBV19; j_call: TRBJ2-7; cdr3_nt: TGTGCCAGTAGTATAGCCAGTCAGGAACCCTACGAGCAGTACTTC; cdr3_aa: CASSIASQEPYEQYF
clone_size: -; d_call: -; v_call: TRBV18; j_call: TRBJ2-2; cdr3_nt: TGTGCCAGCTCACCACGGGCGACAGGCCCCGCGGGGGAGCTGTTTTTT; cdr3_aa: CASSPRATGPAGELFF
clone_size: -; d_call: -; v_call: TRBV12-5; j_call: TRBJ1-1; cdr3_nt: TGTGCTAGTGGTCGACAGACCGCGGCTGAAGCTTTCTTT; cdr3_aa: CASGRQTAAEAFF
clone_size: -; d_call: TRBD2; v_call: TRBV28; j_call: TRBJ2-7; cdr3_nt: TGTGCCAGCAGTTCCCTGGGTAGCGGGGCGAAATACGAGCAGTACTTC; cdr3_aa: CASSSLGSGAKYEQYF